The 32 T cell receptor beta chains presented below share a single source sample, sequenced in a study of blood T cells in healthy people across ages. Through a sample-barcoded 5' primer and a J-beta primer mix, a second PCR was run for roughly 6 to 12 cycles. Each CDR3 protein gets one entry after TCRdb re-called the 5' RACE reads with MiXCR. The sample gives more than 650,000 distinct CDR3 sequences, 22% of which show up once; 22% is in the top ten. Sequencing was carried out using blood. These receptors were obtained from a man aged 65 to 85 in good health.

CDR3 amino acids: CASSLQGGSEAFF. CDR3 DNA sequence: TGTGCCAGCAGCTTACAGGGTGGGTCTGAAGCTTTCTTT. The V and J genes are TRBV7-6 and TRBJ1-1; a weak D match, TRBD1 (5 bases). The CDR3 contains 13 residues. V gave up 2 bases and J gave up 6 bases, with 10 bases separating them. Germline V gives CDR1 SGHVS, CDR2 FNYEAQ.

In this sample, this clonotype turned up a few times. The gene calls are TRBV20-1 and TRBJ2-1; TRBD2 matches 10 bases. This CDR3 has 15 amino acids. V lost 3 bases and J lost 7; bases outside the gene matches: 9. Germline V gene lookup returns CDR1 DFQATT and CDR2 SNEGSKA (reference sequence). The CDR3 DNA is TGCAGTGCTAGGACCAGCGGGAGGGCCCTAAATGAGCAGTTCTTC. This encodes CSARTSGRALNEQFF.

The chain couples TRBV6-1 to TRBJ2-3; 11 bases match TRBD2. The CDR3 length is 15 residues. With V trimmed by 6 bases and J by 3 bases, 5 bases remained unmatched. Germline V gene sequence: CDR1 MNHNS, CDR2 SASEGT. This CDR3 is CASRNLAGGTDTQYF. CDR3 nucleotides: TGTGCCAGCAGAAACTTAGCGGGGGGGACAGATACGCAGTATTTT.

This CDR3 is CASSLAGFYNSPLHF. CDR3 DNA sequence: TGTGCCAGCAGTTTAGCGGGATTTTACAATTCACCCCTCCACTTT. The V call is TRBV12-3 or TRBV12-4, the J call TRBJ1-6; D remains unclear. V shed 0 bases and J shed 7 bases, with 10 bases lying between them. This CDR3 is 15 amino acids long.

This chain links TRBV7-8 with TRBJ1-5; TRBD1 matches 10 bases. The V gene's germline CDR1 is SGHVS and CDR2 FQNEAQ. The CDR3 covers 16 residues. The trim removed 5 bases at V and 2 bases at J, leaving 6 bases unmatched. The DNA for the CDR3 is TGTGCCAGCAGCGTGTCCGGGACAGGGGGCAATCAGCCCCAGCATTTT. It yields the protein CASSVSGTGGNQPQHF.

V is TRBV20-1 and J is TRBJ2-1, with D perhaps being TRBD1 or TRBD2 (6 bases each). Germline-derived CDR1 and CDR2 are DFQATT and SNEGSKA (reference sequence). CDR3 length: 16 residues. Trimming took 1 base from V and 1 from J, leaving 14 bases between them. For the CDR3, the DNA is TGCAGTGCTAGAGCAATCCGGGGGCTATCCTACAATGAGCAGTTCTTC. As protein: CSARAIRGLSYNEQFF.

In this sample, this clonotype turned up many times. J is TRBJ2-7 and V is TRBV13, with 7 bases aligning to TRBD1. The V gene's germline CDR1 is PRHDT and CDR2 FYEKMQ (reference sequence). The CDR3 loop spans 15 amino acids. V shed 3 bases and J 3 bases; nucleotides not matched to a gene: 8. CDR3 loop: CASSFLGTAVYEQYF. The CDR3 region has the DNA TGTGCCAGCAGCTTTCTTGGGACAGCTGTCTACGAGCAGTACTTC.

This sequence joins TRBV3-1 and TRBJ1-5; no clear D. CDR1 LGHDT and CDR2 YNNKEL come from the germline V gene (reference sequence). V was cut by 0 bases and J by 6 bases, with 12 bases left in between. This CDR3 spans 15 amino acids. The CDR3 here is CASSQDRHGFQPQHF. CDR3 sequence (DNA): TGTGCCAGCAGCCAAGATCGGCACGGGTTTCAGCCCCAGCATTTT.

This clonotype appeared a few times. V usage is TRBV3-1 and J usage is TRBJ1-4; a possible D gene is TRBD1 (6 bases). The V end was cut by 0 bases, the J end by 8 bases, with 16 bases between. CDR1 is LGHDT and CDR2 is YNNKEL in the germline V gene (reference sequence). This CDR3 region has 16 residues. The CDR3 DNA follows: TGTGCCAGCAGCCAAGATCCAGGGGCAGGAGAAGAAAAACTGTTTTTT. Amino acids: CASSQDPGAGEEKLFF.

The V call is TRBV6-1, the J call TRBJ1-5, with a possible D match to TRBD1 (6 bases). V lost 3 bases to trimming and J lost 9 bases, with 15 bases between them. This CDR3 region has 14 residues. Germline CDR1 and CDR2: MNHNS and SASEGT. The CDR3 sequence is CASSEGGGPRPQHF. Here the CDR3 DNA reads TGTGCCAGCAGTGAGGGGGGGGGCCCCCGGCCCCAGCATTTT.

The genes are TRBV18 and TRBJ2-7, with TRBD2 matching over 9 bases. The DNA matches TRBJ2-1 better at its end, which makes the J call doubtful. Germline V gene sequence: CDR1 KGHSH, CDR2 LQKENI. The CDR3 totals 18 residues. Here the CDR3 reads CASSPQSGGNLMYNEQFF. The CDR3 DNA follows: TGTGCCAGCTCACCACAGAGCGGGGGGAACCTAATGTACAATGAGCAGTTCTTC.

V and J are TRBV20-1 and TRBJ2-5, with TRBD2 identical over 7 bases. The V gene's germline CDR1 is DFQATT and CDR2 SNEGSKA (reference sequence). The CDR3 consists of 14 residues. Losses at the gene ends were 6 bases for V and 2 bases for J; bases not matched to a gene: 9. CDR3 nucleotides: TGCAGTGCCCGCCCTAGGACTAGTCAAGAGACCCAGTACTTC. This codes for CSARPRTSQETQYF.

This clonotype has just a few counts. The rearrangement uses TRBV28 and TRBJ2-3, with TRBD2 matching over 9 bases. The CDR3 is 18 amino acids. V trimming: 5 bases; J trimming: 2 bases; junction bases outside the gene matches: 14. Per the germline V gene, CDR1 is MDHEN and CDR2 is SYDVKM. CDR3 sequence reads: CASSLPLGGGEITDTQYF. As DNA, the CDR3 is TGTGCCAGCAGTCTACCCCTTGGCGGGGGGGAAATCACAGATACGCAGTATTTT.

This clonotype was recorded at least ten times. V and J are TRBV3-1 and TRBJ2-1; possible D gene TRBD1, 6 bases. V dropped 9 bases and J dropped 6 bases, with 12 bases sitting between them. There are 12 residues in the CDR3. Per germline, CDR1 LGHDT and CDR2 YNNKEL (reference sequence). CDR3: CASKIGGNEQFF. CDR3 bases: TGTGCCAGTAAGATAGGGGGCAATGAGCAGTTCTTC.

The table lists this clonotype with a few counts. The germline gene is not matched at one end of the junction; a read error may be the cause. This chain uses TRBV3-1 with TRBJ1-1; no reliable D call. The CDR3 length is 13 residues. Germline V CDR1 and CDR2: LGHDT, YNNKEL (reference sequence). Here the CDR3 DNA reads TGTGCCAGCAGCCAAGTGTGGAACGCTGAAGCTTTCTTT. It specifies CASSQVWNAEAFF.

The chain couples TRBV15 to TRBJ2-3; TRBD2 is a possible D gene (6 bases). This CDR3 contains 16 residues. Germline lookup yields CDR1 LNHNV and CDR2 YYDKDF (reference sequence). Trimming pared 0 bases from V and 5 bases from J, leaving 15 bases between. The CDR3 sequence: CATSRELTGVGDTQYF. The CDR3 nucleotides are TGTGCCACCAGCAGAGAACTGACGGGAGTTGGAGATACGCAGTATTTT. Combining the CDR3 with reference TRBV15 and TRBJ2-3 gives the whole variable domain DAMVIQNPRYQVTQFGKPVTLSCSQTLNHNVMYWYQQKSSQAPKLLFHYYDKDFNNEADTPDNFQSRRPNTSFCFLDIRSPGLGDTAMYLCATSRELTGVGDTQYFGPGTRLTVL.

The chain employs TRBV20-1 and TRBJ2-3; D unclear. Trimming pared 2 bases from V and 2 bases from J, leaving 14 bases between. The CDR3 sequence is 15 residues long. Per the germline V gene, CDR1 is DFQATT and CDR2 is SNEGSKA (reference sequence). The CDR3 loop is CSARRNSHPTDTQYF. In DNA, the CDR3 is TGCAGTGCTAGAAGAAACAGCCATCCCACAGATACGCAGTATTTT.

This clonotype was counted only a few times. The CDR3 loop is CASRSWRGSGNEQFF. CDR3 DNA sequence: TGTGCCAGCAGGTCATGGCGGGGGAGCGGGAATGAGCAGTTCTTC. The rearrangement uses TRBV12-3 or TRBV12-4 and TRBJ2-1, with 7 bases aligning to TRBD2. V was clipped by 6 bases and J by 7 bases; unmatched bases: 12. The CDR3 has 15 amino acids.

This sequence joins TRBV29-1 and TRBJ1-4; 10 bases are a match to TRBD1. The length of the CDR3 is 15 residues. J gave up 5 bases and V 7 bases, and 10 bases lay outside the gene matches. Germline values: CDR1 SQVTM, CDR2 ANQGSEA. The CDR3 is CSALRDRGINEKLFF. The DNA of the CDR3 is TGCAGCGCACTCCGGGACAGGGGAATAAATGAAAAACTGTTTTTT.

This clonotype has just a few counts. The chain is built from TRBV4-1 and TRBJ1-6; 8 nucleotides match TRBD1. The CDR3 is 17 residues long. Germline loops: CDR1 MGHRA, CDR2 YSYEKL. With 3 bases clipped from V and 10 bases from J, the junction kept 14 bases outside the gene matches. The CDR3 sequence: CASSQEMDRVAYSPLHF. In DNA form, the CDR3 reads TGCGCCAGCAGCCAGGAGATGGACAGGGTGGCTTACTCACCCCTCCACTTT.

The V call is TRBV4-1, the J call TRBJ1-1, with 9 bases matching TRBD1. CDR3 length: 14 amino acids. J was trimmed by 7 bases and V by 0 bases; bases with no gene match: 3. Germline CDR1 MGHRA, CDR2 YSYEKL. This CDR3 is CASSQEQGAGEAFF. The CDR3 DNA reads as TGCGCCAGCAGCCAAGAACAGGGGGCTGGTGAAGCTTTCTTT.

The V call is TRBV20-1, the J call TRBJ1-2; D is ambiguous. CDR1 is DFQATT, CDR2 SNEGSKA, per germline (reference sequence). The CDR3 has 12 amino acids. V lost 0 bases to trimming and J lost 7 bases, with 9 bases between them. The CDR3 loop is CSAREVEPGYTF. The CDR3, as DNA: TGCAGTGCTAGAGAAGTGGAGCCTGGCTACACCTTC.

The chain employs TRBV19 and TRBJ2-3; TRBD1 matches at 9 bases. The length of the CDR3 is 15 residues. In germline, CDR1 is LNHDA, CDR2 SQIVND (reference sequence). With 3 bases clipped from V and 6 bases from J, the junction kept 7 bases outside the gene matches. DNA for the CDR3: TGTGCCAGTAGTATGCGGGGACAGGGTATGGATACGCAGTATTTT. Translated, it gives CASSMRGQGMDTQYF.

This clonotype was seen a handful of times. V and J are TRBV29-1 and TRBJ2-1; TRBD2 matches 10 bases. After removal of 0 bases from V and 4 bases from J, the junction contained 9 bases not matched to a gene. The length of the CDR3 is 17 residues. Germline lookup yields CDR1 SQVTM and CDR2 ANQGSEA. CDR3 sequence: CSVEDQLAGAYYNEQFF. The CDR3 DNA is TGCAGCGTTGAAGATCAGCTAGCGGGAGCATATTACAATGAGCAGTTCTTC.

The J gene is TRBJ1-2, the V gene TRBV5-1; D gene ambiguous. In germline, CDR1 is SGHRS, CDR2 YFSETQ. The V end lost 0 bases, the J end lost 4 bases, and 10 bases lay between the germline ends. This CDR3 spans 14 amino acids. In nucleotides, the CDR3 is TGCGCCAGCAGCTTGGGGGAGCCCGCCTATGGCTACACCTTC. Translating it yields CASSLGEPAYGYTF.

This clonotype was found a few times. The chain uses TRBV20-1 and TRBJ1-1, with TRBD1 as a possible D gene (5 bases). Germline-derived CDR1 and CDR2 are DFQATT and SNEGSKA (reference sequence). This CDR3 is built from 15 residues. V shed 1 base and J shed 1 base, with 13 bases lying between them. The CDR3: CSARAAGRTNTEAFF. The DNA of the CDR3 is TGCAGTGCTAGAGCTGCAGGGCGAACGAACACTGAAGCTTTCTTT.

This clonotype appeared a few times. The V call is TRBV29-1, the J call TRBJ2-1, with 12 bases identical to TRBD2. Germline CDR1 reads SQVTM; CDR2 reads ANQGSEA. The CDR3 extends over 13 amino acids. V dropped 8 bases and J dropped 8; count of bases not matched to a gene: 7. Here the CDR3 reads CSSSGRAVYEQFF. The DNA of the CDR3 is TGCAGCTCTAGCGGGAGGGCCGTCTATGAGCAGTTCTTC.

This clonotype was seen more than once but under ten times. The J gene is TRBJ2-3, the V gene TRBV6-6, with TRBD2 matching over 11 bases. Looked up from germline, CDR1 is MNHNY and CDR2 is SVGAGI (reference sequence). Unmatched junction bases numbered 4, after V lost 6 bases and J lost 5 bases. CDR3 length: 14 residues. This CDR3 is CASSRGTSGDTQYF. CDR3 bases: TGTGCCAGCAGCCGCGGGACTAGCGGAGATACGCAGTATTTT.

The V call is TRBV6-5, the J call TRBJ1-1, with 9 bases lining up with TRBD1. Looked up from germline, CDR1 is MNHEY and CDR2 is SVGAGI. The V gene end was trimmed by 0 bases and the J gene end by 0 bases; junction bases not matched to a gene: 5. This CDR3 contains 17 residues. This CDR3 is CASSYSVTGGMNTEAFF. Here the CDR3 DNA reads TGTGCCAGCAGTTACTCGGTGACAGGGGGGATGAACACTGAAGCTTTCTTT.

The V and J genes are TRBV7-2 and TRBJ2-3; TRBD2 matches at 8 bases. CDR1 is SGHTA and CDR2 is FQGNSA in the germline V gene. After removal of 4 bases from V and 3 bases from J, the junction contained 6 bases not matched to a gene. The CDR3 has 15 amino acids. The CDR3: CASSSVTGGTDTQYF. The DNA for the CDR3 is TGTGCCAGCAGCTCTGTTACGGGGGGGACAGATACGCAGTATTTT. The whole variable domain, remainder taken from reference TRBV7-2 and TRBJ2-3, is GAGVSQSPSNKVTEKGKDVELRCDPISGHTALYWYRQSLGQGLEFLIYFQGNSAPDKSGLPSDRFSAERTGGSVSTLTIQRTQQEDSAVYLCASSSVTGGTDTQYFGPGTRLTVL.

The rearrangement uses TRBV5-1 and TRBJ2-5; maybe TRBD1 (6 bases). CDR1 and CDR2 from the germline V gene are SGHRS and YFSETQ. There are 14 residues in the CDR3. Trimming shortened V by 4 bases and J by 1 base, and 11 bases separated the two germline ends. This chain's CDR3 is CASSQWTVQETQYF. The DNA for the CDR3 is TGCGCCAGCAGCCAATGGACAGTCCAAGAGACCCAGTACTTC.

This clonotype has ten or more counts. This chain links TRBV20-1 with TRBJ2-6; D is possibly TRBD2 (7 bases). The CDR3 spans 17 residues. Trimming pared 6 bases from V and 3 bases from J, leaving 21 bases between. Germline CDR1 and CDR2: DFQATT and SNEGSKA (reference sequence). CDR3 DNA: TGCAGTGCCCCAAACCGGGGGGCGCAAAGTGGGGCCAACGTCCTGACTTTC. Its protein product is CSAPNRGAQSGANVLTF.